These T cell receptor beta chains were read from a single sample in a study of blood T cell repertoires in COVID-19. Assay used: immunoSEQ multiplex PCR; TCRdb lists only in-frame clones, some missing. The sample has over 200,000 clones; around 85% are singletons. Sequenced input: PBMCs or T cells enriched from blood (not recorded which). The receptors derive from a woman in her 50s in a cohort exposed to, infected with or recovered from COVID-19 (not recorded which). CDR3s include the opening cysteine and the closing phenylalanine or tryptophan. Each record gives: J gene, D gene, clone size, V gene, CDR3 DNA, CDR3 protein. D genes are given only for firm matches. Size tells how often a clone was seen (once, few, many) or the class of an expanded clone, and some rows leave it out.

>TRBJ2-7|TRBD1|NA|TRBV6-2/TRBV6-3
TGTGCCAGCATCCCGGGGACAGGGTGGCACGAGCAGTACTTC
CASIPGTGWHEQYF
>TRBJ1-4|TRBD1|NA|TRBV30
TGTGCCGGGCAGGGGGACGGGGAAAAACTGTTTTTT
CAGQGDGEKLFF
>TRBJ1-2|NA|NA|TRBV9
TGTGCCAGCAGCGCAAGGGACCAGGGGCGTCCTGGCTACACCTTC
CASSARDQGRPGYTF
>TRBJ1-1|NA|NA|TRBV29-1
TGCAGCGCTGGGCGGGGTTTGGGTTGGACGAACACTGAAGCTTTCTTT
CSAGRGLGWTNTEAFF
>TRBJ2-7|NA|NA|TRBV7-8
TGTGCCAGCAGCTTAGTAACAGGGTACGAGCAGTACTTC
CASSLVTGYEQYF
>TRBJ2-7|NA|NA|TRBV7-2
TGTGCCAGCAGGAATCAGGCGGGGACCTACGAGCAGTACTTC
CASRNQAGTYEQYF
>TRBJ1-2|NA|NA|TRBV5-1
TGCGCCAGCAGCTTGACTAGCGGCTATGGCTACACCTTC
CASSLTSGYGYTF
>TRBJ1-2|NA|once|TRBV9
TGTGCCAGCAGCGCCCTATCGTGGGGGCCTTATGGCTACACCTTC
CASSALSWGPYGYTF
>TRBJ2-2|TRBD1|once|TRBV5-1
TGCGCCAGCAGCGGAGGAAGACAGGGGGGGAACACCGGGGAGCTGTTTTTT
CASSGGRQGGNTGELFF
>TRBJ1-2|TRBD1|few|TRBV7-3
TGTGCCAGCAGCTTCAGCGCTACAGGGGACTATGGCTACACCTTC
CASSFSATGDYGYTF
>TRBJ2-1|NA|few|TRBV5-8
TGTGCCAGCAGCTTGGGACAGAGCTCCTACAATGAGCAGTTCTTC
CASSLGQSSYNEQFF
>TRBJ2-1|NA|NA|TRBV6-5
TGTGCCAGCAGTTACCGGAGTGAGCAGTTCTTC
CASSYRSEQFF
>TRBJ2-3|TRBD1|NA|TRBV18
TGTGCCAGCTCGCGGACAGGGACCACAGATACGCAGTATTTT
CASSRTGTTDTQYF
>TRBJ2-2|TRBD2|NA|TRBV5-1
TGCGCCAGCAGCTTGGCAGCGGGGGGAGGCACCGGGGAGCTGTTTTTT
CASSLAAGGGTGELFF
>TRBJ2-1|TRBD1|NA|TRBV5-4
TGTGCCAGCAGACCAGGGACAGGGGGCCTTTACAATGAGCAGTTCTTC
CASRPGTGGLYNEQFF
>TRBJ1-6|NA|NA|TRBV5-6
TGTGCCAGCAGCTTGGTTACGGCTAGCAGCGGTTCACCCCTCCACTTT
CASSLVTASSGSPLHF
>TRBJ1-6|TRBD1|NA|TRBV3-1/TRBV3-2
TGTGCCAGCAGCCAAGGACAGGGGTCATATTCACCCCTCCACTTT
CASSQGQGSYSPLHF
>TRBJ1-2|TRBD1|few|TRBV28
TGTGCCAGCAGTTCGGGGACAGACTATGGCTACACCTTC
CASSSGTDYGYTF
>TRBJ2-7|NA|NA|TRBV7-6
TGTGCCAGCAGCTTGTTCCAGGGGTCCTACGAGCAGTACTTC
CASSLFQGSYEQYF
>TRBJ2-1|NA|NA|TRBV27
TGTGCCAGCAGTATTAGCGCATACAATGAGCAGTTCTTC
CASSISAYNEQFF
>TRBJ1-1|NA|NA|TRBV6-5
TGTGCCAGCAGTTTGGGGAGGGCTACGGACACTGAAGCTTTCTTT
CASSLGRATDTEAFF
>TRBJ2-2|NA|NA|TRBV5-6
TGTGCCAGCAGCTTTGGGGGAGGACGCAGTGGCGGGGAGCTGTTTTTT
CASSFGGGRSGGELFF
>TRBJ2-5|TRBD2|NA|TRBV2
TGTGCCAGCAGCACAAGACTAGCCCAGGGAACCCAGTACTTC
CASSTRLAQGTQYF
>TRBJ1-1|NA|few|TRBV5-1
TGCGCCAGCAGCTTGGATAGCTACACTGAAGCTTTCTTT
CASSLDSYTEAFF
>TRBJ2-3|NA|NA|TRBV7-9
TGTGCCAGCAGCTTAGGGATACAGACAGATACGCAGTATTTT
CASSLGIQTDTQYF
>TRBJ1-6|TRBD1|NA|TRBV7-9
TGTGCCAGCAGCCCGGGGACAGGGTCACCCCTCCACTTT
CASSPGTGSPLHF
>TRBJ1-5|TRBD1|NA|TRBV9
TGTGCCAGCAGCGCCCACGAGGCAGGGGGCGCGAGAATCAGTCAGCCCCAGCATTTT
CASSAHEAGGARISQPQHF
>TRBJ2-7|NA|NA|TRBV7-3
TGTGCCAGCAGCTTAAGCGGGGGCAATACCTACGAGCAGTACTTC
CASSLSGGNTYEQYF
>TRBJ1-1|NA|NA|TRBV18
TGTGCCAGCTCATCGGGGGGGGGTCGCACTGAAGCTTTCTTT
CASSSGGGRTEAFF
>TRBJ1-2|NA|once|TRBV28
TGTGCCAGCAGTTTCGGACAGAACTATGGCTACACCTTC
CASSFGQNYGYTF
>TRBJ1-2|NA|NA|TRBV6-2/TRBV6-3
TGTGCCAGCAGTTACAGCGGGACATACTATGGCTACACCTTC
CASSYSGTYYGYTF
>TRBJ2-1|NA|NA|TRBV28
TGTGCCAGCAGTCCGTCGGGGGTCCATGGGAATGAGCAGTTCTTC
CASSPSGVHGNEQFF
>TRBJ1-2|NA|NA|TRBV30
TGTGCCTGGAATTATGTAGCTAACTATGGCTACACCTTC
CAWNYVANYGYTF
>TRBJ1-2|NA|NA|TRBV6-5
TGTGCCAGCAGCCTGTCCGGACACCCTAACTATGGCTACACCTTC
CASSLSGHPNYGYTF
>TRBJ1-1|NA|NA|TRBV2
TGTGCCAGCAACGAGCGTCCCTCCGGGGGAGCTTTCTTT
CASNERPSGGAFF